This record concerns one TCR beta chain sequence. Its antigen target is currently unknown. No clone much larger than this one lies a single base away; base qualities are absent. This sample was included in a study of graft-versus-host responses after intestinal transplantation (TCRdb year 2021). Concerning the study at large: The transplants that recipients received were multivisceral, liver-intestinal, or isolated intestinal. Instead of going to the commercial service, samples from a few later patients were sequenced in-house on an Illumina MiSeq and processed with MiXCR. Bulk TCR-beta CDR3 sequencing was used to track graft-versus-host and host-versus-graft alloreactive T cell clones in the graft, circulation and bone marrow after intestinal transplantation. To identify alloreactive clones, pre-transplant mixed lymphocyte reaction products were sequenced and then compared with unstimulated pre-transplant donor and recipient T cells. Every recipient was given anti-thymocyte globulin induction, then maintenance tacrolimus and steroids for 3 to 4 years. A peak of at least 4% donor T cells among recipient peripheral blood mononuclear cells was the definition used for donor T cell macrochimerism. The cohort enrolled approximately 24 intestinal transplant recipients including one retransplant, and a few patients lacking pretransplant specimens were excluded. The investigation overall reported the following: Conclusions were limited by the relatively low number and heterogeneity of intestinal transplant patients. In patients with donor T cell macrochimerism, the allografts had high GvH to HvG T cell clonal ratios. GvH clones were detected in recipient bone marrow, and some of these GvH clones were observed earlier in ileal mucosa or blood, consistent with an intestinal mucosal origin. Early after transplant, peak levels of circulating GvH clones were associated with declines in HvG clones.

In the first month after transplant, blood samples were collected up to 4 times, and after that at least monthly when available. The protocol used for the library was the immunoSEQ multiplex PCR assay. For most patients, high-throughput TCR-beta CDR3 sequencing of genomic DNA was performed by Adaptive Biotechnologies. In the source study's methods: Adaptive's ImmunoSEQ software supplied the TCR sequencing data for 15 to 20 patients, while MiXCR and VDJtools were used to process three other patients. Because the origin of CDR3 nucleotide sequences shared between donor and recipient could not be assigned, those sequences were removed. At least 2-fold expansion over unstimulated cells and a minimum CFSE-low frequency of 0.002% (template counts) or 0.001% (read counts) were required for clones to be classified as alloreactive. Clones were considered mappable if detected in sequenced pre-transplant spleen, lymph node, or MLR CFSE-low populations of the donor or recipient. The cumulative frequency of alloreactive clones was calculated as a percentage of all sequences, weighted by copy number. TCRdb stores this immuneACCESS table with in-frame sequences only. Part of the clones is absent; in the studies checked, under half of the shortfall reflects unresolved V genes, and no reason is known for the rest. That table furnishes V, J and clone size, whereas the DNA furnished D and trimming. This sample is represented by about 45,000 clones; around 90% of them were singletons. Together, the top ten hold about 4.4% of the sample.

According to the germline V gene, CDR1 reads SGHNT and CDR2 reads YENEEA. The CDR3 goes from the cysteine to the phenylalanine over 13 residues. The kept DNA is CDR3 alone, 39 bases in frame from the first base. The germline ends are 14 bases apart after V is trimmed by 5 bases and J by 7 bases. Recombination linked TRBV11-3 to TRBJ2-5, with the D gene too uncertain to name. This clonotype originated in a human patient who received an intestinal transplant, so some T cells may come from the graft donor. The specimen was PBMCs, collected 524 days after transplant. The DNA reads as follows: TGTGCCAGCAGCCTTGAACTGTCGGGGACCCAGTACTTC. It codes for CASSLELSGTQYF.